These 32 T cell receptor beta chains were sequenced from one sample in a study of T cell clones after liver transplantation. Sequenced by immunoSEQ multiplex PCR; TCRdb stores in-frame clones only, minus some. The sample has about 6,100 clones, about 84% seen once; the top ten hold 35% to 40%. Sequenced material: CD8+ T cells from blood, taken before liver transplant. The receptors here all came from a human donor who received a liver transplant.

The chain couples TRBV19 to TRBJ2-7, with 8 positions matching TRBD2. CDR1 is LNHDA, CDR2 SQIVND, per germline (reference sequence). V lost 8 bases and J lost 5; bases outside the gene matches: 14. The CDR3 is 15 residues long. The CDR3 sequence is CASRRTSGSFDEQYF. CDR3 sequence (DNA): TGTGCCAGTCGCCGGACCAGCGGGAGCTTCGACGAGCAGTACTTC.

Only a few counts were recorded for this clone. The chain recombines TRBV7-9 with TRBJ2-5; TRBD2 matches 7 bases. The CDR3 runs to 16 residues. Germline trimming cut 4 bases from V and 5 bases from J; bases unmatched to any gene: 13. The germline V gene encodes CDR1 SEHNR and CDR2 FQNEAQ (reference sequence). CDR3 amino acids: CASSSSWGGRKETQYF. The DNA of the CDR3 is TGTGCCAGCAGCTCCTCCTGGGGAGGGCGGAAGGAGACCCAGTACTTC.

The chain is built from TRBV7-2 and TRBJ2-1, with 8 bases lining up with TRBD2. J lost 10 bases, V lost 2 bases, and 7 bases had no gene match. Germline lookup yields CDR1 SGHTA and CDR2 FQGNSA. This CDR3 comprises 14 residues. CDR3 DNA sequence: TGTGCCAGCAGCTTATCGCTAGCGGGCCTAGAGCAGTTCTTC. It specifies CASSLSLAGLEQFF.

The chain recombines TRBV27 with TRBJ2-7; D assignment may be TRBD1 or TRBD2 (6 bases each). CDR3 length: 13 residues. Germline V gene lookup returns CDR1 MNHEY and CDR2 SMNVEV (reference sequence). Trimming left V 5 bases short and J 0 bases short, with 8 bases between. CDR3 in amino acids: CASSPGASYEQYF. The CDR3 DNA is TGTGCCAGCAGTCCGGGGGCCTCCTACGAGCAGTACTTC.

By sample share, this clone is medium-sized. The gene calls are TRBV27 and TRBJ2-1, with 16 bases aligning to TRBD2. Losses at the gene ends were 6 bases for V and 8 bases for J; bases not matched to a gene: 4. Germline V CDR1 and CDR2: MNHEY, SMNVEV (reference sequence). The CDR3 spans 15 residues. In nucleotides, the CDR3 is TGTGCCAGCAGCCTGGGACTAGCGGGAGGGTATGAGCAGTTCTTC. Translation gives CASSLGLAGGYEQFF.

This clone was detected a few times. The CDR3 DNA follows: TGTGCCAGCAGCAGCTACCGACAGGGGGGGAACATTCAGTACTTC. Protein: CASSSYRQGGNIQYF. The chain recombines TRBV6-5 with TRBJ2-4; 9 bases fit TRBD1. Trimming cost V 6 bases and J 7 bases; bases outside gene matches: 10. Germline-derived CDR1 and CDR2 are MNHEY and SVGAGI. The CDR3 runs 15 residues.

The chain employs TRBV4-1 and TRBJ2-7; a possible D gene is TRBD2 (6 bases). Deletions cut 0 bases from V and 0 bases from J, with 18 bases between. This CDR3 is built from 18 residues. Germline CDR1 and CDR2: MGHRA and YSYEKL. In DNA form, the CDR3 reads TGCGCCAGCAGCCAAGATCTGGGAGGACTCTCTATCTCCTACGAGCAGTACTTC. This sequence encodes CASSQDLGGLSISYEQYF.

This chain links TRBV9 with TRBJ2-5; TRBD2 matches 9 bases. The CDR3 spans 13 residues. Trimming at V came to 4 bases and at J to 6 bases, leaving 4 bases not matched to a gene. Germline CDR1 reads SGDLS; CDR2 reads YYNGEE. The CDR3 region has the DNA TGTGCCAGCAGCCCGCGGGAGGGGAAGACCCAGTACTTC. It yields the protein CASSPREGKTQYF.

The rearrangement links TRBV27 to TRBJ1-2; TRBD1 aligns across 10 bases. The CDR3 covers 13 residues. Germline CDR1 MNHEY, CDR2 SMNVEV (reference sequence). V shed 5 bases and J 7 bases; nucleotides not matched to a gene: 4. The CDR3: CASSQGQGVGYTF. The CDR3 region has the DNA TGTGCCAGCAGTCAAGGACAGGGGGTTGGCTACACCTTC.

This chain uses TRBV5-4 with TRBJ2-1; TRBD2 aligns across 14 bases. Germline CDR1 SGHNT, CDR2 YYREEE (reference sequence). With 3 bases clipped from V and 5 bases from J, the junction kept 1 base outside the gene matches. The CDR3 has 15 amino acids. This CDR3 is CASSWTSGGHNEQFF. The CDR3 region has the DNA TGTGCCAGCAGCTGGACTAGCGGGGGGCACAATGAGCAGTTCTTC.

By sample fraction, this clone is medium-sized. The chain has TRBV11-2 and TRBJ2-5, with no clear D. Trimming took 7 bases from V and 5 from J, leaving 11 bases between them. The CDR3 loop spans 12 amino acids. Per the germline V gene, CDR1 is SGHAT and CDR2 is FQNNGV. The CDR3 is CASTLYSETQYF. The CDR3 DNA reads as TGTGCCAGCACCCTCTATAGTGAGACCCAGTACTTC.

The chain couples TRBV6-6 to TRBJ2-2, with unresolved D. CDR3 length: 13 amino acids. Germline V gene lookup returns CDR1 MNHNY and CDR2 SVGAGI (reference sequence). Trimming took 9 bases from V and 2 from J, leaving 10 bases between them. CDR3 nucleotide sequence: TGTGCCAGTAGGGTCTACAACACCGGGGAGCTGTTTTTT. This translates into CASRVYNTGELFF.

The genes are TRBV27 and TRBJ2-1; D is possibly TRBD1 (6 bases). CDR1 is MNHEY, CDR2 SMNVEV, per germline (reference sequence). With 7 bases removed from V and 6 bases from J, the gap between germline ends came to 13 bases. The CDR3 loop spans 13 amino acids. CDR3 residues: CASTSTGINEQFF. In DNA form, the CDR3 reads TGTGCCAGCACCTCCACAGGGATCAATGAGCAGTTCTTC.

V is TRBV4-1 and J is TRBJ2-1; D gene unclear. The CDR3 has 12 amino acids. V lost 0 bases to trimming and J lost 7 bases, with 4 bases between them. Germline V gene sequence: CDR1 MGHRA, CDR2 YSYEKL. The CDR3 region has the DNA TGCGCCAGCAGCCAAGATGGAAATGAGCAGTTCTTC. Protein: CASSQDGNEQFF.

The chain employs TRBV29-1 and TRBJ1-2; D gene uncertain. Looked up from germline, CDR1 is SQVTM and CDR2 is ANQGSEA. The V gene lost 0 bases and the J gene lost 9 bases, with 17 bases spanning the gap. The CDR3 spans 14 residues. CDR3 in amino acids: CSVEDQVSPMSYTF. The CDR3 bases are TGCAGCGTTGAAGATCAGGTCAGCCCTATGAGCTACACCTTC.

This rearrangement joins TRBV9 to TRBJ2-1; 9 bases line up with TRBD2. The CDR3 sequence is 14 residues long. Looked up from germline, CDR1 is SGDLS and CDR2 is YYNGEE. The junction had 8 bases not matched to a gene; V was cut back by 6 bases and J by 7 bases. The CDR3 DNA reads TGTGCCAGCAACCCTAGCGGGAAAGGGAATGAGCAGTTCTTC. It encodes CASNPSGKGNEQFF.

The CDR3 coding sequence is TGTGCCAGCAGTGAATATTCTCTCACCAATGAGCAGTTCTTC. Translation gives CASSEYSLTNEQFF. V is TRBV25-1 and J is TRBJ2-1; D call uncertain. The CDR3 covers 14 residues. V was shortened by 0 bases and J by 6 bases, with 9 bases between the two germline ends. Germline V gene data show CDR1 as MGHDK and CDR2 as SYGVNS.

The rearrangement links TRBV7-3 to TRBJ2-1; D may be TRBD2 (5 bases). Germline CDR1 and CDR2: SGHTA and FQGTGA. The V gene lost 9 bases and the J gene lost 9 bases, with 18 bases spanning the gap. The CDR3 length is 13 residues. The CDR3 loop reads CASSWKGAGEQFF. The CDR3 DNA is TGTGCCAGTTCATGGAAGGGAGCCGGTGAGCAGTTCTTC.

By share of the sample, this clone is medium-sized. The chain is built from TRBV18 and TRBJ2-1, with 7 bases that match TRBD2. The CDR3 loop spans 14 amino acids. The germline gives CDR1 KGHSH, CDR2 LQKENI. J was trimmed by 12 bases and V by 3 bases; bases with no gene match: 11. The CDR3: CASSPGTNNERQFF. CDR3 nucleotide sequence: TGTGCCAGCTCACCCGGGACTAACAATGAGCGGCAGTTCTTC. Combining the CDR3 with reference TRBV18 and TRBJ2-1 gives the whole variable domain NAGVMQNPRHLVRRRGQEARLRCSPMKGHSHVYWYRQLPEEGLKFMVYLQKENIIDESGMPKERFSAEFPKEGPSILRIQQVVRGDSAAYFCASSPGTNNERQFFGPGTRLTVL.

The chain has TRBV4-1 and TRBJ1-5; perhaps TRBD1 as D (5 bases). Germline assignment: CDR1 MGHRA and CDR2 YSYEKL. The germline V and J ends were trimmed by 2 bases and 0 bases, with 11 bases remaining between them. The CDR3 covers 16 residues. The CDR3 DNA sequence: TGCGCCAGCAGCCAATCGTCAGGGTATAGCAATCAGCCCCAGCATTTT. It is translated as CASSQSSGYSNQPQHF.

The chain carries TRBV4-1 and TRBJ2-2; 7 nucleotides line up with TRBD2. This CDR3 has 13 amino acids. The ends lost 3 bases at V and 7 bases at J; junction bases unmatched: 2. CDR1 and CDR2 from the germline V gene are MGHRA and YSYEKL. This CDR3 reads CASSHRGGGELFF. Here the CDR3 DNA reads TGCGCCAGCAGCCACCGCGGGGGCGGGGAGCTGTTTTTT.

The chain joins TRBV10-2 to TRBJ2-1; TRBD1 or TRBD2 may be the D gene (5 bases each). CDR3 length: 12 residues. V shed 6 bases and J shed 6 bases, with 9 bases lying between them. Germline V gene data show CDR1 as WSHSY and CDR2 as SAAADI. CDR3 sequence (DNA): TGCGCCAGCAGAGGGGCGGGCAATGAGCAGTTCTTC. It specifies CASRGAGNEQFF.

This clone was found once. The genes are TRBV7-2 and TRBJ2-3, with D perhaps TRBD1 or TRBD2 (5 bases each). The CDR3 loop spans 15 amino acids. V dropped 4 bases and J dropped 6 bases, with 17 bases sitting between them. Germline CDR1 is SGHTA and CDR2 is FQGNSA. The CDR3 region has the DNA TGTGCCAGCAGCTCAGATAGTATGGGGGTTGATACGCAGTATTTT. Translating it yields CASSSDSMGVDTQYF.

V gene TRBV5-1 combines with J gene TRBJ2-1; D is undetermined. V was cut by 0 bases and J by 0 bases, with 7 bases left in between. In germline, CDR1 is SGHRS, CDR2 YFSETQ. The CDR3 runs 15 residues. The CDR3 protein is CASSLGASSYNEQFF. DNA of the CDR3: TGCGCCAGCAGCTTGGGGGCCAGCTCCTACAATGAGCAGTTCTTC.

The chain carries TRBV5-1 and TRBJ1-5, with D uncertain. Germline lookup yields CDR1 SGHRS and CDR2 YFSETQ. V gave up 2 bases and J gave up 2 bases, with 11 bases separating them. CDR3 length equals 15 residues. The CDR3 loop is CASSLEGSRNQPQHF. The CDR3 DNA reads TGCGCCAGCAGCTTAGAGGGATCTCGCAATCAGCCCCAGCATTTT.

V gene TRBV6-5 combines with J gene TRBJ2-5; the D is unclear. The CDR3 is 14 residues long. V shed 0 bases and J shed 0 bases, with 5 bases lying between them. Germline V gene lookup returns CDR1 MNHEY and CDR2 SVGAGI. The CDR3 DNA sequence: TGTGCCAGCAGTTACTCGCCGGACCAAGAGACCCAGTACTTC. Amino acid sequence: CASSYSPDQETQYF.

This sequence joins TRBV7-9 and TRBJ2-1; D is unresolved. This CDR3 region has 16 residues. V gave up 1 base and J gave up 0 bases, with 10 bases separating them. Germline V gives CDR1 SEHNR, CDR2 FQNEAQ (reference sequence). As DNA, the CDR3 is TGTGCCAGCAGCTTAGTAGCCGCTAGCTCCTACAATGAGCAGTTCTTC. It translates to CASSLVAASSYNEQFF. Using reference TRBV7-9 and TRBJ2-1 for the parts outside the CDR3, the full variable domain is DTGVSQNPRHKITKRGQNVTFRCDPISEHNRLYWYRQTLGQGPEFLTYFQNEAQLEKSRLLSDRFSAERPKGSFSTLEIQRTEQGDSAMYLCASSLVAASSYNEQFFGPGTRLTVL.

The sample holds one count of this clone. The J gene is TRBJ1-1, the V gene TRBV7-6; 10 positions match TRBD1. Germline V gives CDR1 SGHVS, CDR2 FNYEAQ. The CDR3 totals 14 residues. J was trimmed by 6 bases and V by 5 bases; bases with no gene match: 6. The CDR3 sequence: CASSPTGGDSEAFF. CDR3 bases: TGTGCCAGCAGCCCGACAGGGGGCGACTCTGAAGCTTTCTTT.

The chain couples TRBV6-5 to TRBJ1-1; D ambiguous. The CDR3 loop spans 13 amino acids. Germline V CDR1 and CDR2: MNHEY, SVGAGI. V lost 2 bases, J lost 3 bases, and 7 bases lay in between. The CDR3 here is CASSYGKHTEAFF. The CDR3 coding sequence is TGTGCCAGCAGTTACGGCAAACACACTGAAGCTTTCTTT.

This chain uses TRBV5-6 with TRBJ2-7; TRBD2 matches at 10 bases. In germline, CDR1 is SGHDT, CDR2 YYEEEE. This CDR3 comprises 16 residues. The J segment lost 6 bases and the V segment lost 0 bases, leaving 9 bases of the junction unmatched. Here the CDR3 reads CASSLAWVAGGSEQYF. As DNA, the CDR3 is TGTGCCAGCAGCTTGGCCTGGGTAGCGGGAGGATCCGAGCAGTACTTC.

The J gene is TRBJ1-2, the V gene TRBV13; D gene unclear. The germline V gene encodes CDR1 PRHDT and CDR2 FYEKMQ (reference sequence). Trimming pared 2 bases from V and 3 bases from J, leaving 7 bases between. The CDR3 consists of 13 residues. The CDR3 here is CASSLMGDYGYTF. CDR3 bases: TGTGCCAGCAGCTTAATGGGAGACTATGGCTACACCTTC.

The V call is TRBV9, the J call TRBJ2-5, with no clear D. There are 15 residues in the CDR3. Germline CDR1 SGDLS, CDR2 YYNGEE. Trimming shortened V by 3 bases and J by 5 bases, and 17 bases separated the two germline ends. CDR3: CASSARMGMGETQYF. The CDR3 nucleotides read TGTGCCAGCAGCGCGCGTATGGGGATGGGGGAGACCCAGTACTTC. Drawing the rest from reference TRBV9 and TRBJ2-5, the complete variable domain is DSGVTQTPKHLITATGQRVTLRCSPRSGDLSVYWYQQSLDQGLQFLIQYYNGEERAKGNILERFSAQQFPDLHSELNLSSLELGDSALYFCASSARMGMGETQYFGPGTRLLVL.